Following are 32 T cell receptor beta chains from one sample sequenced in a study of cytotoxic CD8 clonotypes in ibrutinib-treated CLL. TCRdb's table, derived via immunoSEQ multiplex PCR, lists solely in-frame clones and lacks some. The data show 130,000 to 150,000 clones, 79% seen once. The material sequenced was PBMCs, taken after 12 months of ibrutinib treatment. The receptors here all came from a human donor with chronic lymphocytic leukemia.

This rearrangement joins TRBV2 to TRBJ2-6; D unresolved. Germline CDR1 is SNHLY and CDR2 is FYNNEI. The CDR3 has 14 residues. Trimming took 7 bases from V and 0 from J, leaving 7 bases between them. The CDR3 spells CASKGISGANVLTF. The CDR3 DNA follows: TGTGCCAGCAAAGGGATCTCTGGGGCCAACGTCCTGACTTTC.

The chain joins TRBV5-4 to TRBJ2-1; 8 nucleotides line up with TRBD1. Trimming cost V 2 bases and J 3 bases; bases outside gene matches: 4. This CDR3 is built from 15 residues. Germline CDR1 and CDR2: SGHNT and YYREEE (reference sequence). In nucleotides, the CDR3 is TGTGCCAGCAGCTTCCGTACAGGGGGCTACAATGAGCAGTTCTTC. Translated, it gives CASSFRTGGYNEQFF.

The chain is built from TRBV7-2 and TRBJ1-3; D is unclear. This CDR3 spans 14 amino acids. V lost 1 base and J lost 0, with 4 bases in between. Germline values: CDR1 SGHTA, CDR2 FQGNSA. The CDR3 DNA reads as TGTGCCAGCAGCTTAGACAGCTCTGGAAACACCATATATTTT. It encodes CASSLDSSGNTIYF.

CDR3 nucleotide sequence: TGTGCCACCAGCAGAGATACAGGGGTGAACACCGGGGAGCTGTTTTTT. Amino acid sequence: CATSRDTGVNTGELFF. This rearrangement joins TRBV15 to TRBJ2-2; 7 nucleotides line up with TRBD1. The CDR3 is 16 residues long. Trimming at V came to 0 bases and at J to 1 base, leaving 2 bases not matched to a gene. CDR1 LNHNV and CDR2 YYDKDF come from the germline V gene (reference sequence).

V usage is TRBV7-8 and J usage is TRBJ2-1; 13 nucleotides agree with TRBD2. V was pared by 5 bases and J by 2 bases, with 3 bases of the junction left unmatched. This CDR3 comprises 16 residues. CDR1 and CDR2 (germline): SGHVS, FQNEAQ. In nucleotides, the CDR3 is TGTGCCAGCAGCGTGGGACTAGCGGGAACCTACAATGAGCAGTTCTTC. Translation gives CASSVGLAGTYNEQFF.

This chain connects TRBV5-6 to TRBJ2-7, with 12 bases lining up with TRBD2. The CDR3 loop spans 18 amino acids. Germline V gene sequence: CDR1 SGHDT, CDR2 YYEEEE. The V gene end was trimmed by 3 bases and the J gene end by 0 bases; junction bases not matched to a gene: 10. CDR3 sequence: CASSYRPGTSGLSYEQYF. CDR3 in DNA: TGTGCCAGCAGCTATCGTCCCGGGACTAGCGGGCTCTCCTACGAGCAGTACTTC.

The chain employs TRBV29-1 and TRBJ1-2; D is unclear. The CDR3 contains 13 residues. CDR1 and CDR2 from the germline V gene are SQVTM and ANQGSEA. Trimming removed 7 bases at V and 2 bases at J, with 14 bases between. The CDR3 bases are TGCAGCGCTACGACGCGGGGAAACTATGGCTACACCTTC. Translated: CSATTRGNYGYTF.

The rearrangement links TRBV5-6 to TRBJ1-1; 7 bases map to TRBD1. Per the germline V gene, CDR1 is SGHDT and CDR2 is YYEEEE. This CDR3 spans 15 amino acids. Germline trimming cut 3 bases from V and 1 base from J; bases unmatched to any gene: 6. The CDR3 is CASSYAGGRNTEAFF. Here the CDR3 DNA reads TGTGCCAGCAGCTATGCAGGGGGTCGGAACACTGAAGCTTTCTTT. Supplemented by reference TRBV5-6 and TRBJ1-1, the full variable domain reads DAGVTQSPTHLIKTRGQQVTLRCSPKSGHDTVSWYQQALGQGPQFIFQYYEEEERQRGNFPDRFSGHQFPNYSSELNVNALLLGDSALYLCASSYAGGRNTEAFFGQGTRLTVV.

This clone was picked up many times. The chain couples TRBV18 to TRBJ1-5; D gene uncertain. Trimming pared 0 bases from V and 9 bases from J, leaving 9 bases between. CDR1 and CDR2 (germline): KGHSH, LQKENI. The CDR3 sequence is 13 residues long. This chain's CDR3 is CASSPPAGRPQHF. The DNA for the CDR3 is TGTGCCAGCTCACCACCGGCCGGGCGGCCCCAGCATTTT.

The V call is TRBV27, the J call TRBJ2-1; tentative D call: TRBD2 (6 bases). The V end was cut by 6 bases, the J end by 6 bases, with 9 bases between. Germline V lookup: CDR1 MNHEY, CDR2 SMNVEV (reference sequence). The CDR3 consists of 12 residues. CDR3 nucleotide sequence: TGTGCCAGCAGCGAACTAGCCAATGAGCAGTTCTTC. Translation: CASSELANEQFF.

This sequence joins TRBV27 and TRBJ2-1, with a possible D match to TRBD2 (5 bases). Germline V CDR1 and CDR2: MNHEY, SMNVEV (reference sequence). Trimming pared 3 bases from V and 10 bases from J, leaving 13 bases between. The CDR3 sequence is 13 residues long. The CDR3 nucleotides are TGTGCCAGCAGTTTGGGCGTGGAGGCGGAGCAGTTCTTC. Its protein is CASSLGVEAEQFF.

The count of this clone is one. This chain connects TRBV6-5 to TRBJ2-1; tentative D call: TRBD2 (6 bases). Trimming removed 6 bases at V and 3 bases at J, with 9 bases between. CDR3 size: 13 residues. Germline CDR1 MNHEY, CDR2 SVGAGI. The CDR3 loop is CASSGGNYNEQFF. CDR3 bases: TGTGCCAGCAGCGGCGGGAACTACAATGAGCAGTTCTTC.

The V call is TRBV4-2, the J call TRBJ2-7; 9 nucleotides agree with TRBD2. Germline V lookup: CDR1 LGHNA, CDR2 YNFKEQ. Trimming took 1 base from V and 2 from J; bases not matched to a gene: 12. The CDR3 is 18 residues long. The CDR3 DNA sequence: TGTGCCAGCAGCCAAGGGCGATCAGCGGGAGGACTTACCTACGAGCAGTACTTC. Its protein is CASSQGRSAGGLTYEQYF.

A remark on this clone: One end of the junction does not line up with germline, which may come from a read error. The genes are TRBV7-2 and TRBJ2-3; 11 positions match TRBD2. The length of the CDR3 is 15 residues. CDR1 and CDR2 (germline): SGHTA, FQGNSA. The CDR3 here is CASSLAGGVSDTQYF. CDR3 sequence (DNA): TGTGCCAGCAGCCTAGCGGGAGGAGTCTCAGATACGCAGTATTTT. Drawing the rest from reference TRBV7-2 and TRBJ2-3, the complete variable domain is GAGVSQSPSNKVTEKGKDVELRCDPISGHTALYWYRQSLGQGLEFLIYFQGNSAPDKSGLPSDRFSAERTGGSVSTLTIQRTQQEDSAVYLCASSLAGGVSDTQYFGPGTRLTVL.

This chain's CDR3 is CASSVSLPSSGNTIYF. DNA of the CDR3: TGTGCCAGCAGCGTGTCTCTCCCTAGCTCTGGAAACACCATATATTTT. This sequence joins TRBV9 and TRBJ1-3, with no clear D. V dropped 2 bases and J dropped 0 bases, with 12 bases sitting between them. CDR1 SGDLS and CDR2 YYNGEE come from the germline V gene. The CDR3 contains 16 residues.

This sequence joins TRBV5-1 and TRBJ1-3; no definite D call. This CDR3 region has 15 residues. The V and J ends lost 1 base and 4 bases respectively, with 12 bases between them. CDR1 is SGHRS, CDR2 YFSETQ, per germline. The chain's CDR3 is CASSLNQNPGNTIYF. As DNA, the CDR3 is TGCGCCAGCAGCTTGAACCAGAACCCAGGAAACACCATATATTTT.

Remarks on this clone: The identical CDR3 is also encoded by other nucleotide sequences in the sample. This chain links TRBV5-1 with TRBJ1-2; unclear D gene. Germline loops: CDR1 SGHRS, CDR2 YFSETQ. This CDR3 comprises 12 residues. V was clipped by 0 bases and J by 5 bases, with 5 bases between them. The CDR3: CASSLEDYGYTF. In DNA form, the CDR3 reads TGCGCCAGCAGCTTGGAGGATTATGGCTACACCTTC.

The chain uses TRBV5-6 and TRBJ2-3; perhaps TRBD2 as D (5 bases). There are 15 residues in the CDR3. V was shortened by 3 bases and J by 5 bases, with 16 bases between the two germline ends. Germline values: CDR1 SGHDT, CDR2 YYEEEE. The chain's CDR3 is CASSSSDWVGDTQYF. In nucleotides, the CDR3 is TGTGCCAGCAGCTCCTCGGACTGGGTAGGAGATACGCAGTATTTT.

This clone came up once. The chain carries TRBV18 and TRBJ1-1; no reliable D call. Germline assignment: CDR1 KGHSH and CDR2 LQKENI. The V gene lost 0 bases and the J gene lost 1 base, with 6 bases spanning the gap. CDR3 length: 14 amino acids. CDR3: CASSPPNTNTEAFF. In nucleotides, the CDR3 is TGTGCCAGCTCACCACCGAACACGAACACTGAAGCTTTCTTT. Using reference TRBV18 and TRBJ1-1 for the parts outside the CDR3, the full variable domain is NAGVMQNPRHLVRRRGQEARLRCSPMKGHSHVYWYRQLPEEGLKFMVYLQKENIIDESGMPKERFSAEFPKEGPSILRIQQVVRGDSAAYFCASSPPNTNTEAFFGQGTRLTVV.

With respect to this clone: A read error may produce the germline difference seen at one junction end. The genes are TRBV7-7 and TRBJ2-7; 8 positions match TRBD2. CDR1 and CDR2 (germline): SSHAT, FNYEAQ (reference sequence). The length of the CDR3 is 14 residues. CDR3 coding DNA: TGTGCTAGCAGCTTAGCGGGGAAGAGCAACGAGCAGTACTTC. It specifies CASSLAGKSNEQYF.

The chain's CDR3 is CATSRVAGGLEQYF. The DNA of the CDR3 is TGTGCCACCAGCAGAGTAGCGGGAGGGCTCGAGCAGTACTTC. The rearrangement joins TRBV15 to TRBJ2-7; 11 bases align to TRBD2. The V and J ends lost 1 base and 6 bases, in that order; junction bases with no gene match: 2. Germline assignment: CDR1 LNHNV and CDR2 YYDKDF (reference sequence). This CDR3 has 14 amino acids.

This clone was counted between two and nine times. The rearrangement joins TRBV28 to TRBJ2-1; TRBD1 aligns across 8 bases. Germline loops: CDR1 MDHEN, CDR2 SYDVKM. CDR3 length equals 15 residues. After removal of 1 base from V and 2 bases from J, the junction contained 1 base not matched to a gene. CDR3 sequence: CASSLLTGAYNEQFF. CDR3 coding DNA: TGTGCCAGCAGTTTATTGACAGGGGCCTACAATGAGCAGTTCTTC.

The chain joins TRBV11-1 to TRBJ2-3; D perhaps matches TRBD2 (5 bases). V dropped 5 bases and J dropped 6 bases, with 12 bases sitting between them. The CDR3 has 13 residues. Germline CDR1 SGHAT, CDR2 FQDESV (reference sequence). The CDR3 DNA is TGTGCCAGCAGCCGACTACTTTCCGATACGCAGTATTTT. It codes for CASSRLLSDTQYF.

The rearrangement links TRBV5-6 to TRBJ2-2; D uncertain. Germline values: CDR1 SGHDT, CDR2 YYEEEE. CDR3 length: 11 residues. Trimming stripped 4 bases from V and 5 bases from J, with 3 bases between. The chain's CDR3 is CASSGTGELFF. The CDR3 DNA reads TGTGCCAGCAGCGGAACCGGGGAGCTGTTTTTT.

This clone was counted a few times. The V gene is TRBV10-1, the J gene TRBJ2-2, with D possibly matching TRBD1 (6 bases). V lost 3 bases to trimming and J lost 7 bases, with 6 bases between them. This CDR3 comprises 12 residues. CDR1 WNHNN and CDR2 SYGVQD come from the germline V gene (reference sequence). The CDR3 DNA is TGCGCCAGCAGTGAAGGGGGCGGGGAGCTGTTTTTT. As protein: CASSEGGGELFF.

The rearrangement uses TRBV5-1 and TRBJ2-4, with D possibly being TRBD1 or TRBD2 (6 bases each). The germline V and J ends were trimmed by 0 bases and 8 bases, with 12 bases remaining between them. Germline CDR1 reads SGHRS; CDR2 reads YFSETQ. This CDR3 contains 14 residues. CDR3 DNA sequence: TGCGCCAGCAGCTTGGGCTCAGGGGAGGACATTCAGTACTTC. It specifies CASSLGSGEDIQYF.

The V and J genes are TRBV4-1 and TRBJ2-7; TRBD2 matches at 12 bases. Germline CDR1 reads MGHRA; CDR2 reads YSYEKL. This CDR3 is 16 amino acids long. Trimming cost V 3 bases and J 0 bases; bases outside gene matches: 3. The chain's CDR3 is CASSQSLAGGSYEQYF. The DNA for the CDR3 is TGCGCCAGCAGCCAGTCACTAGCGGGAGGCTCCTACGAGCAGTACTTC.

This chain links TRBV11-3 with TRBJ2-3; D is unclear. Germline V CDR1 and CDR2: SGHNT, YENEEA. Trimming took off 5 bases at V and 1 base at J, with 4 bases between the two ends. This CDR3 contains 12 residues. Here the CDR3 reads CASSPGTDTQYF. CDR3 nucleotides: TGTGCCAGCAGCCCCGGCACAGATACGCAGTATTTT.

The chain couples TRBV30 to TRBJ2-7; D remains unclear. CDR3 length: 11 residues. Germline V lookup: CDR1 GTSNPN, CDR2 SVGIG (reference sequence). Trimming left V 5 bases short and J 6 bases short, with 11 bases between. Here the CDR3 DNA reads TGTGCCTGGGCGAACCGCGGCGAGCAGTACTTC. Protein: CAWANRGEQYF.

This clone was recorded a few times. This rearrangement joins TRBV6-1 to TRBJ1-3; D ambiguous. The CDR3 loop spans 15 amino acids. With 2 bases removed from V and 4 bases from J, the gap between germline ends came to 12 bases. CDR1 is MNHNS, CDR2 SASEGT, per germline. In nucleotides, the CDR3 is TGTGCCAGCAGTGAAACAGATCCGAGGGGAAACACCATATATTTT. This translates into CASSETDPRGNTIYF.

This clone was seen a few times. The gene calls are TRBV5-1 and TRBJ1-5; D is undetermined. The germline V gene has CDR1 SGHRS and CDR2 YFSETQ. The CDR3 sequence is 16 residues long. The ends were cut back, 0 bases at V and 1 base at J, with 11 bases in the middle. The CDR3 sequence is CASSLVPGESNQPQHF. As DNA, the CDR3 is TGCGCCAGCAGCTTGGTTCCAGGCGAGAGCAATCAGCCCCAGCATTTT.

This chain joins TRBV5-4 and TRBJ1-2, with 7 bases matching TRBD1. Trimming took 5 bases from V and 9 from J; bases not matched to a gene: 7. Germline CDR1 reads SGHNT; CDR2 reads YYREEE (reference sequence). The CDR3 loop spans 12 amino acids. CDR3 bases: TGTGCCAGCAGGTACGGGACAGCTAGCTACACCTTC. Residues: CASRYGTASYTF.